The next 27 T cell receptor beta chains were all read from a single sample in a study of cytomegalovirus exposure and HLA in healthy donors. PCR employed 60 Vbeta and 13 Jbeta primers. The method was immunoSEQ multiplex PCR; TCRdb's version includes in-frame clones alone and lacks a portion of them. This sample's clone table lists nearly 200,000 clones. The sample taken for sequencing was PBMCs. These receptors all come from a boy younger than 18 in good health and CMV-seronegative.

The rearrangement joins TRBV6-5 to TRBJ2-7; 8 bases agree with TRBD1. The CDR3 is made up of 13 amino acids. Per the germline V gene, CDR1 is MNHEY and CDR2 is SVGAGI. J lost 6 bases, V lost 4 bases, and 5 bases had no gene match. CDR3 sequence (DNA): TGTGCCAGCAGTTGGCTCGACAGGGGCGAGCAGTACTTC. Protein sequence: CASSWLDRGEQYF.

The chain couples TRBV30 to TRBJ2-1; TRBD1 matches at 11 bases. CDR3 length: 15 amino acids. V was clipped by 0 bases and J by 7 bases; unmatched bases: 5. Germline-derived CDR1 and CDR2 are GTSNPN and SVGIG (reference sequence). CDR3 sequence: CAWSVGTGGRNEQFF. CDR3 nucleotides: TGTGCCTGGAGTGTAGGGACAGGGGGTAGGAATGAGCAGTTCTTC.

This chain joins TRBV2 and TRBJ2-5; D uncertain. CDR1 SNHLY and CDR2 FYNNEI come from the germline V gene. This CDR3 has 12 amino acids. V was shortened by 10 bases and J by 5 bases, with 14 bases between the two germline ends. CDR3 bases: TGTGCCAAAAGTAGAGGTGGGGAGACCCAGTACTTC. This gives the protein CAKSRGGETQYF.

The rearrangement links TRBV30 to TRBJ2-5, with D possibly being TRBD1 (7 bases). The last part of the DNA fits TRBJ2-7 better; the J call may be wrong. The CDR3 has 12 amino acids. CDR1 is GTSNPN and CDR2 is SVGIG in the germline V gene (reference sequence). In nucleotides, the CDR3 is TGTGCCTGGGGGGGGACAGCCTACGAGCAGTACTTC. It translates to CAWGGTAYEQYF.

This chain links TRBV11-2 with TRBJ2-5; D possibly corresponds to TRBD2 (6 bases). Germline V gene sequence: CDR1 SGHAT, CDR2 FQNNGV. This CDR3 is 17 amino acids long. V dropped 1 base and J dropped 5 bases, with 20 bases sitting between them. The CDR3 reads CASSLVEEATGGETQYF. In DNA, the CDR3 is TGTGCCAGCAGCTTAGTGGAGGAGGCAACCGGAGGGGAGACCCAGTACTTC.

The CDR3 protein is CASSLVARSTDTQYF. CDR3 DNA: TGTGCCAGCAGCTTAGTGGCTAGGTCCACAGATACGCAGTATTTT. The chain recombines TRBV7-6 with TRBJ2-3; the D is unclear. The V gene lost 1 base and the J gene lost 2 bases, with 10 bases spanning the gap. CDR3 length equals 15 residues. CDR1 SGHVS and CDR2 FNYEAQ come from the germline V gene.

The chain employs TRBV6-5 and TRBJ1-1, with D tentatively TRBD1 (6 bases). The CDR3 runs 14 residues. V shed 6 bases and J shed 5 bases, with 16 bases lying between them. Germline CDR1 reads MNHEY; CDR2 reads SVGAGI. The CDR3 is CASSSNPQGTEAFF. CDR3 nucleotides: TGTGCCAGCAGCTCCAACCCGCAGGGGACTGAAGCTTTCTTT.

The chain links TRBV5-4 to TRBJ2-3, with 7 bases aligning to TRBD2. Germline CDR1 is SGHNT and CDR2 is YYREEE (reference sequence). Germline trimming cut 2 bases from V and 3 bases from J; bases unmatched to any gene: 6. The length of the CDR3 is 15 residues. The CDR3 nucleotides read TGTGCCAGCAGCTTCAGGAGGGGAGGGACAGATACGCAGTATTTT. Its translation is CASSFRRGGTDTQYF. The full variable domain, in which reference TRBV5-4 and TRBJ2-3 provide the parts outside the CDR3, is ETGVTQSPTHLIKTRGQQVTLRCSSQSGHNTVSWYQQALGQGPQFIFQYYREEENGRGNFPPRFSGLQFPNYSSELNVNALELDDSALYLCASSFRRGGTDTQYFGPGTRLTVL.

V gene TRBV27 combines with J gene TRBJ2-5, with D uncertain. Germline V lookup: CDR1 MNHEY, CDR2 SMNVEV (reference sequence). V was trimmed by 8 bases and J by 0 bases, leaving 19 bases between them. The CDR3 runs 16 residues. Here the CDR3 reads CASRSGMAPYQETQYF. CDR3 sequence (DNA): TGTGCCAGCCGAAGTGGTATGGCACCTTACCAAGAGACCCAGTACTTC.

V usage is TRBV5-4 and J usage is TRBJ2-4; no clear D gene. Trimming left V 0 bases short and J 0 bases short, with 7 bases between. Germline assignment: CDR1 SGHNT and CDR2 YYREEE (reference sequence). The CDR3 consists of 15 residues. CDR3 nucleotide sequence: TGTGCCAGCAGCTTGGACGGGTTAGCCAAAAACATTCAGTACTTC. Its protein is CASSLDGLAKNIQYF.

The chain carries TRBV19 and TRBJ2-1, with 9 bases aligning to TRBD1. With 5 bases clipped from V and 2 bases from J, the junction kept 7 bases outside the gene matches. The CDR3 totals 16 residues. Germline V gives CDR1 LNHDA, CDR2 SQIVND (reference sequence). CDR3 DNA: TGTGCCAGTAGTCCAAGGGGACAGGGTACCTACAATGAGCAGTTCTTC. It is translated as CASSPRGQGTYNEQFF.

The chain employs TRBV7-9 and TRBJ1-6; 8 bases line up with TRBD1. The CDR3 covers 14 residues. With V trimmed by 5 bases and J by 10 bases, 7 bases remained unmatched. The germline V gene encodes CDR1 SEHNR and CDR2 FQNEAQ (reference sequence). The CDR3 loop reads CASSQGQVNSPLHF. CDR3 nucleotide sequence: TGTGCCAGCAGCCAGGGACAGGTGAACTCACCCCTCCACTTT.

V usage is TRBV6-1 and J usage is TRBJ1-3; the D is unclear. The CDR3 is 13 residues long. Germline V gene lookup returns CDR1 MNHNS and CDR2 SASEGT. V was trimmed by 7 bases and J by 0 bases, leaving 7 bases between them. The CDR3 sequence: CASTSVSGNTIYF. The CDR3 DNA reads TGTGCCAGCACATCGGTCTCTGGAAACACCATATATTTT.

V gene TRBV11-2 combines with J gene TRBJ1-1; 10 nucleotides agree with TRBD1. The ends lost 1 base at V and 3 bases at J; junction bases unmatched: 2. CDR1 and CDR2 (germline): SGHAT, FQNNGV. CDR3 length equals 15 residues. The CDR3 DNA follows: TGTGCCAGCAGCTTAGCGGGGACAGGGGACACTGAAGCTTTCTTT. Its protein is CASSLAGTGDTEAFF.

The V call is TRBV5-1, the J call TRBJ1-2, with 7 nucleotides matching TRBD1. After removal of 0 bases from V and 6 bases from J, the junction contained 5 bases not matched to a gene. Germline CDR1 is SGHRS and CDR2 is YFSETQ. This CDR3 has 14 amino acids. The CDR3 loop is CASSLGPTGNGYTF. The CDR3 DNA reads as TGCGCCAGCAGCTTGGGGCCGACAGGGAATGGCTACACCTTC.

The chain is built from TRBV27 and TRBJ2-1, with 11 bases fitting TRBD2. The germline V gene encodes CDR1 MNHEY and CDR2 SMNVEV (reference sequence). V dropped 5 bases and J dropped 4; count of bases not matched to a gene: 7. This CDR3 region has 16 residues. Here the CDR3 reads CASSPPSGGTYNEQFF. The CDR3 nucleotides read TGTGCCAGCAGTCCCCCTAGCGGGGGGACGTACAATGAGCAGTTCTTC.

The chain couples TRBV7-2 to TRBJ2-7, with 9 bases identical to TRBD1. This CDR3 region has 14 residues. Germline V gene data show CDR1 as SGHTA and CDR2 as FQGNSA. The ends lost 3 bases at V and 1 base at J; junction bases unmatched: 1. The CDR3 region has the DNA TGTGCCAGCAGCTTGGGGACAGGGTCCTACGAGCAGTACTTC. Its translation is CASSLGTGSYEQYF.

V is TRBV4-2 and J is TRBJ2-3, with TRBD2 matching over 14 bases. Germline V gene lookup returns CDR1 LGHNA and CDR2 YNFKEQ. The CDR3 totals 17 residues. V dropped 2 bases and J dropped 2; count of bases not matched to a gene: 3. Here the CDR3 reads CASSQRLAGGNTDTQYF. For the CDR3, the DNA is TGTGCCAGCAGCCAAAGACTAGCGGGGGGGAACACAGATACGCAGTATTTT.

V is TRBV29-1 and J is TRBJ1-2; TRBD1 matches 10 bases. The CDR3 extends over 14 amino acids. V was clipped by 6 bases and J by 8 bases; unmatched bases: 12. The germline V gene encodes CDR1 SQVTM and CDR2 ANQGSEA. CDR3 residues: CSVGRDRGPGGYTF. DNA for the CDR3: TGCAGCGTCGGCCGGGACAGGGGCCCCGGCGGCTACACCTTC.

The chain combines TRBV5-1 with TRBJ2-7, with D perhaps matching TRBD2 (5 bases). CDR3 length equals 14 residues. V lost 4 bases, J lost 5 bases, and 16 bases lay in between. CDR1 and CDR2 (germline): SGHRS, YFSETQ. Here the CDR3 reads CASSPPVGVHEQYF. The DNA for the CDR3 is TGCGCCAGCAGCCCCCCGGTCGGGGTCCACGAGCAGTACTTC.

The rearrangement uses TRBV30 and TRBJ2-7; 7 nucleotides match TRBD1. This CDR3 contains 10 residues. CDR1 and CDR2 from the germline V gene are GTSNPN and SVGIG (reference sequence). J was trimmed by 5 bases and V by 8 bases; bases with no gene match: 3. CDR3 amino acids: CAVTGDEQYF. The CDR3 bases are TGTGCCGTTACAGGGGACGAGCAGTACTTC.

This chain joins TRBV19 and TRBJ1-2; D might be TRBD1 (5 bases). Trimming shortened V by 6 bases and J by 6 bases, and 14 bases separated the two germline ends. Germline-derived CDR1 and CDR2 are LNHDA and SQIVND (reference sequence). The CDR3 loop spans 13 amino acids. The CDR3 sequence is CASRTGLKNGYTF. The CDR3 DNA sequence: TGTGCCAGTAGGACGGGACTGAAAAATGGCTACACCTTC.

The chain combines TRBV19 with TRBJ2-5, with D tentatively TRBD1 (5 bases). Looked up from germline, CDR1 is LNHDA and CDR2 is SQIVND (reference sequence). V was cut by 5 bases and J by 5 bases, with 12 bases left in between. The CDR3 runs 13 residues. Here the CDR3 reads CASSPMAGETQYF. The CDR3 nucleotides read TGTGCCAGTAGTCCCATGGCAGGGGAGACCCAGTACTTC. Using reference TRBV19 and TRBJ2-5 for the parts outside the CDR3, the full variable domain is DGGITQSPKYLFRKEGQNVTLSCEQNLNHDAMYWYRQDPGQGLRLIYYSQIVNDFQKGDIAEGYSVSREKKESFPLTVTSAQKNPTAFYLCASSPMAGETQYFGPGTRLLVL.

V is TRBV2 and J is TRBJ2-3; D gene ambiguous. Trimming took off 0 bases at V and 6 bases at J, with 16 bases between the two ends. The germline V gene has CDR1 SNHLY and CDR2 FYNNEI. There are 16 residues in the CDR3. Here the CDR3 reads CASSEALTSLVDTQYF. The DNA of the CDR3 is TGTGCCAGCAGTGAAGCTCTGACTTCCCTTGTTGATACGCAGTATTTT.

The V and J genes are TRBV5-6 and TRBJ1-2, with unresolved D. This CDR3 is 15 amino acids long. Trimming pared 0 bases from V and 1 base from J, leaving 10 bases between. CDR1 is SGHDT, CDR2 YYEEEE, per germline. CDR3 sequence (DNA): TGTGCCAGCAGCTTGGCCGTAAGACTTAACTATGGCTACACCTTC. It is translated as CASSLAVRLNYGYTF.

The rearrangement joins TRBV6-5 to TRBJ2-6; possibly TRBD1 for D (5 bases). Germline CDR1 reads MNHEY; CDR2 reads SVGAGI. Trimming cost V 8 bases and J 3 bases, with 14 bases left between them. The CDR3 spans 15 residues. In DNA, the CDR3 is TGTGCCAGCCAAGTTTTAGGGGTTGGGGCCAACGTCCTGACTTTC. Its protein product is CASQVLGVGANVLTF.

The rearrangement links TRBV27 to TRBJ1-2; 7 bases line up with TRBD1. The CDR3 has 16 amino acids. CDR1 and CDR2 from the germline V gene are MNHEY and SMNVEV (reference sequence). V gave up 4 bases and J gave up 2 bases; unmatched junction bases: 10. CDR3 sequence reads: CASSSPTGLLNYGYTF. CDR3 bases: TGTGCCAGCAGTTCCCCGACAGGGCTACTCAACTATGGCTACACCTTC.